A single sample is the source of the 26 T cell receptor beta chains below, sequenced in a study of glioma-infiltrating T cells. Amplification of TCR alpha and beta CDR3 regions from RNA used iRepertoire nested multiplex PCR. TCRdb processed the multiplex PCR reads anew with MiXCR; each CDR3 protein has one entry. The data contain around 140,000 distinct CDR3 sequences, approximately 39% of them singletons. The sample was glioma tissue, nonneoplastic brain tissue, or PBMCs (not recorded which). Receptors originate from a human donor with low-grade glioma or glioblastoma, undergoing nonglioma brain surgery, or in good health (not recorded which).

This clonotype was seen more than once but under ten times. CDR3 coding DNA: TGTGCCAGCAGCCCAGACAGGAGCTCCTACGAGCAGTACTTC. This codes for CASSPDRSSYEQYF. V is TRBV7-2 and J is TRBJ2-7; D is perhaps TRBD1 (6 bases). Germline assignment: CDR1 SGHTA and CDR2 FQGNSA. The CDR3 totals 14 residues. V was clipped by 5 bases and J by 0 bases, with 11 bases between them.

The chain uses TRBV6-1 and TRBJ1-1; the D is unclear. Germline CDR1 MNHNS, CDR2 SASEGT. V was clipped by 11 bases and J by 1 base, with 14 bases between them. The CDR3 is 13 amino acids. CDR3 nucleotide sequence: TGTGCCGGAAGCCGGGAGACGAACACTGAAGCTTTCTTT. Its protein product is CAGSRETNTEAFF.

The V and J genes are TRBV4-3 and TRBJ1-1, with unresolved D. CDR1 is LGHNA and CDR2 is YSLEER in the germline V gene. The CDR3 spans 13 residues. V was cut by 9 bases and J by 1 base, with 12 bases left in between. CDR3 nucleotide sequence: TGCGCCAGTACCGCTCGGAAGAACACTGAAGCTTTCTTT. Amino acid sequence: CASTARKNTEAFF.

The CDR3 nucleotides are TGTGCCAGCAGTTACATGACAGGGGCAATTTACGAGCAGTACTTC. Encoded protein: CASSYMTGAIYEQYF. The V and J genes are TRBV6-5 and TRBJ2-7; 8 bases are shared with TRBD1. Germline trimming cut 2 bases from V and 4 bases from J; bases unmatched to any gene: 7. The CDR3 extends over 15 amino acids. Germline V gene sequence: CDR1 MNHEY, CDR2 SVGAGI.

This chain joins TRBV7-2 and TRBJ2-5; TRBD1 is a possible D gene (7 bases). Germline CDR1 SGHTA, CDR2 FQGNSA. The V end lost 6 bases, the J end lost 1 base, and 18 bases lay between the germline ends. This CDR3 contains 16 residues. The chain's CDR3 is CASRAGGPRSQETQYF. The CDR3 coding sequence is TGTGCCAGCAGGGCAGGGGGGCCCCGCTCCCAAGAGACCCAGTACTTC.

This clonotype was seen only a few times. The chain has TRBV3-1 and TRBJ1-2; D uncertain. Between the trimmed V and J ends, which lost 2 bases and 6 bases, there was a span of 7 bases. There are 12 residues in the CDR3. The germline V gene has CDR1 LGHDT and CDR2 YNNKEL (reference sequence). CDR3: CASSQRTDGYTF. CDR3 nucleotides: TGTGCCAGCAGCCAACGCACGGATGGCTACACCTTC.

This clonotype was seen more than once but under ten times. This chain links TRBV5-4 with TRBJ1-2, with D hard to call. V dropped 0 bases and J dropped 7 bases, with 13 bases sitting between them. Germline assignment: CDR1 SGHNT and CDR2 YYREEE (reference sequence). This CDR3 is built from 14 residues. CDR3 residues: CASSLDSLGFGYTF. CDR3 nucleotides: TGTGCCAGCAGCTTGGATTCATTGGGGTTTGGCTACACCTTC.

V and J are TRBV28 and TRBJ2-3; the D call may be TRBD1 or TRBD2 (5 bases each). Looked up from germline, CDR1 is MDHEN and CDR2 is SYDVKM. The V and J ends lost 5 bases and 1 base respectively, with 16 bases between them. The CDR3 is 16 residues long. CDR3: CASSDSGDGGTDTQYF. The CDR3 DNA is TGTGCCAGCAGTGACTCCGGGGACGGTGGCACAGATACGCAGTATTTT.

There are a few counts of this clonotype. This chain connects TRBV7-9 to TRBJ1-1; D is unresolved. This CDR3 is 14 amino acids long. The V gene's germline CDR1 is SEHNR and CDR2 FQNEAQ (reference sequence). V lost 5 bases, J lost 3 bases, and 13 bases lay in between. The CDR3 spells CASSRTDDHTEAFF. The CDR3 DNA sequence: TGTGCCAGCAGCCGGACGGACGACCACACTGAAGCTTTCTTT.

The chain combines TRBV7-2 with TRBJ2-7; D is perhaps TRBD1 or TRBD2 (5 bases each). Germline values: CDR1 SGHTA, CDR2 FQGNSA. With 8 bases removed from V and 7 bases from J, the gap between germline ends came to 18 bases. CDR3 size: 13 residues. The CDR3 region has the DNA TGTGCCAGCGGTCTGGGGGATGAGAGGGAGCAGTACTTC. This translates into CASGLGDEREQYF.

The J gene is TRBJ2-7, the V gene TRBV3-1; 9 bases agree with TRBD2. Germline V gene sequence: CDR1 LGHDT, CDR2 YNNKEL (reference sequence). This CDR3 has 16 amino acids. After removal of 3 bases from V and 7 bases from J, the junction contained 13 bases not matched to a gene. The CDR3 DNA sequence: TGTGCCAGCAGCCATTACCGTAGCGGGAGCTACAATGAGCAGTACTTC. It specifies CASSHYRSGSYNEQYF.

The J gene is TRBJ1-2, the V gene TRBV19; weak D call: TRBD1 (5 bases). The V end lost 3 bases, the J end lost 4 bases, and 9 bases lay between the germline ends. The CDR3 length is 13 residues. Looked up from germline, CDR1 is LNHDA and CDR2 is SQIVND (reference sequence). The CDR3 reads CASSMGRAYGYTF. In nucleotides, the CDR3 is TGTGCCAGTAGTATGGGCAGGGCCTATGGCTACACCTTC. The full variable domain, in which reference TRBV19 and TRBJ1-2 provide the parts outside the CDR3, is DGGITQSPKYLFRKEGQNVTLSCEQNLNHDAMYWYRQDPGQGLRLIYYSQIVNDFQKGDIAEGYSVSREKKESFPLTVTSAQKNPTAFYLCASSMGRAYGYTFGSGTRLTVV.

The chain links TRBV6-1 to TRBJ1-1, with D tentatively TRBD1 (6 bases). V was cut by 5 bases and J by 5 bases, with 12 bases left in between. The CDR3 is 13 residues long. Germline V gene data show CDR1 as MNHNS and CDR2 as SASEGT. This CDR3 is CASSPAGETEAFF. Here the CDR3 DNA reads TGTGCCAGCAGTCCTGCAGGGGAGACTGAAGCTTTCTTT.

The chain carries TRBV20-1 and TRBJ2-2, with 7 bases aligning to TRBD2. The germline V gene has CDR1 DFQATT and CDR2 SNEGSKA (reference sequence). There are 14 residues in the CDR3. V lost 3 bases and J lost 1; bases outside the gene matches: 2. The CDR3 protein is CSASPSGNTGELFF. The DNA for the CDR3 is TGCAGTGCTAGTCCTAGCGGGAACACCGGGGAGCTGTTTTTT.

DNA for the CDR3: TGTGCCAGCAGCGACCAAAGCGGCAGGGGGTCTGAAGCTTTCTTT. As protein: CASSDQSGRGSEAFF. The chain combines TRBV6-2 or TRBV6-3 with TRBJ1-1, with 7 bases aligning to TRBD1. The CDR3 is 15 amino acids. The ends lost 6 bases at V and 6 bases at J; junction bases unmatched: 13. CDR1 MNHEY and CDR2 SVGEGT come from the germline V gene.

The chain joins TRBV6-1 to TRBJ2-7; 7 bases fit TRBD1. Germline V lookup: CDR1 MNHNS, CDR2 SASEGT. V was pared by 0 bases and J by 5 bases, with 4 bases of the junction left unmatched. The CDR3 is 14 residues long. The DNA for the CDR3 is TGTGCCAGCAGTGAAGCGACAGGGTTCAACGAGCAGTACTTC. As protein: CASSEATGFNEQYF.

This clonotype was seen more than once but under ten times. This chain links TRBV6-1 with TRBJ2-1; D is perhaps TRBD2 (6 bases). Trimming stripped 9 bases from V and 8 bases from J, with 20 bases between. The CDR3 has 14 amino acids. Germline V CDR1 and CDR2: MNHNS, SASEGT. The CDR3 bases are TGTGCCAGTAAGGCGGGAAGGATAACCGATGAGCAGTTCTTC. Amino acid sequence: CASKAGRITDEQFF.

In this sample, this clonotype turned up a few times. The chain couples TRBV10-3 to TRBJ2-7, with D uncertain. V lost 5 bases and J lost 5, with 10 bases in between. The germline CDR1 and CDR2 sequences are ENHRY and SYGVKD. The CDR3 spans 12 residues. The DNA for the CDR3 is TGTGCCATCAGTCCCAGTGGGGACGAGCAGTACTTC. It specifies CAISPSGDEQYF.

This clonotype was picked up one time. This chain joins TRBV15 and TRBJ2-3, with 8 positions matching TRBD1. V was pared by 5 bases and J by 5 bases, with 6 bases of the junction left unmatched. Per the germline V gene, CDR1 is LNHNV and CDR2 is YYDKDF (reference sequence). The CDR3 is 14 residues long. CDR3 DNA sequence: TGTGCCACCAGCTCAGGACAGGGAGGAGATACGCAGTATTTT. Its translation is CATSSGQGGDTQYF.

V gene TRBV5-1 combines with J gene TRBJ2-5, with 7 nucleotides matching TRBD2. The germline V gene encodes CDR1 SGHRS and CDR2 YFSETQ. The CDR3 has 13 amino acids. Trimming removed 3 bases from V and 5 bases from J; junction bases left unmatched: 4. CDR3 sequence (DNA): TGCGCCAGCAGCTCCGGACTAGGGGAGACCCAGTACTTC. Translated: CASSSGLGETQYF.

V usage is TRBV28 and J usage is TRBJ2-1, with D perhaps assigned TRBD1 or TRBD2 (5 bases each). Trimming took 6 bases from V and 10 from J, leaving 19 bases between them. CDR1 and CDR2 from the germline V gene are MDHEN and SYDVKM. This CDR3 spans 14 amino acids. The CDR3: CASRPGQSSYEQFF. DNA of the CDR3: TGTGCCAGCAGGCCGGGGCAAAGCTCCTACGAGCAGTTCTTC. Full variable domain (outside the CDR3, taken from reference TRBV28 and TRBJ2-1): DVKVTQSSRYLVKRTGEKVFLECVQDMDHENMFWYRQDPGLGLRLIYFSYDVKMKEKGDIPEGYSVSREKKERFSLILESASTNQTSMYLCASRPGQSSYEQFFGPGTRLTVL.

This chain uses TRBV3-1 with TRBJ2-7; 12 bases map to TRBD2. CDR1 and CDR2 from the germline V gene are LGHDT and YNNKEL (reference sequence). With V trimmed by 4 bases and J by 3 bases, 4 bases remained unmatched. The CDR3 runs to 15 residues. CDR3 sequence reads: CASSPGLAGYYEQYF. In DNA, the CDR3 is TGTGCCAGCAGCCCCGGACTAGCGGGATACTACGAGCAGTACTTC.

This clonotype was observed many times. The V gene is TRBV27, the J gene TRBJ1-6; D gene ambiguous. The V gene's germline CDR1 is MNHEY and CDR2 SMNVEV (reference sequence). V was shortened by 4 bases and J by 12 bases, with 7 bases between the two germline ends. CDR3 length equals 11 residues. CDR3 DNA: TGTGCCAGCAGTTCACCGGGACCCCTCCACTTT. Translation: CASSSPGPLHF.

The CDR3 DNA is TGTGCCAGCAGCCAGTCAGGACGCGGGGAGACCCAGTACTTC. This translates into CASSQSGRGETQYF. The chain has TRBV11-2 and TRBJ2-5, with D tentatively TRBD2 (5 bases). The germline V and J ends were trimmed by 5 bases and 5 bases, with 15 bases remaining between them. In germline, CDR1 is SGHAT, CDR2 FQNNGV. This CDR3 is built from 14 residues. Variable domain in full (rest from reference TRBV11-2 and TRBJ2-5): EAGVAQSPRYKIIEKRQSVAFWCNPISGHATLYWYQQILGQGPKLLIQFQNNGVVDDSQLPKDRFSAERLKGVDSTLKIQPAKLEDSAVYLCASSQSGRGETQYFGPGTRLLVL.

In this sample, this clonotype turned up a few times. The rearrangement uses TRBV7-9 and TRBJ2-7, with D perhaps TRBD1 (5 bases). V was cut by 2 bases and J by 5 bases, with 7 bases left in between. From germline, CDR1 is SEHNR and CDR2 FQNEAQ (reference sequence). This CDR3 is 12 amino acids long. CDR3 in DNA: TGTGCCAGCAGCTTACAGGGTCACGAGCAGTACTTC. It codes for CASSLQGHEQYF. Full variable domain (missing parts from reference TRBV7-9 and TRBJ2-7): DTGVSQNPRHKITKRGQNVTFRCDPISEHNRLYWYRQTLGQGPEFLTYFQNEAQLEKSRLLSDRFSAERPKGSFSTLEIQRTEQGDSAMYLCASSLQGHEQYFGPGTRLTVT.

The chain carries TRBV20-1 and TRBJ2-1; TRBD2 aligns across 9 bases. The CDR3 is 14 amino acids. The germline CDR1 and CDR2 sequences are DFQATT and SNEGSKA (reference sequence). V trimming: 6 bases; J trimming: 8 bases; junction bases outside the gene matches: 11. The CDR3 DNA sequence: TGCAGTGCCCTCTCGCGGGAGGGCCGAGATGAGCAGTTCTTC. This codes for CSALSREGRDEQFF.